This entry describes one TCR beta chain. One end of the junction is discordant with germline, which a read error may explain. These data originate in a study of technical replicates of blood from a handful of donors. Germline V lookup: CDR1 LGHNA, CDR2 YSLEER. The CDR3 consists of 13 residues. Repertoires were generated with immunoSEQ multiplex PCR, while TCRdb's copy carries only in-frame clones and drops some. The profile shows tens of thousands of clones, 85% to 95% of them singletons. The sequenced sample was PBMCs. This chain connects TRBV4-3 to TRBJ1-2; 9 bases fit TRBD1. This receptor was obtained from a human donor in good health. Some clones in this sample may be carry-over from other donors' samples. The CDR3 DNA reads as TGCGCCAGCAGCCAAGACCCCGGGACAGGGAGGGAATTC. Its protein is CASSQDPGTGREF.